This TCR beta chain was observed in a study of shared clonotypes between healthy human individuals. Notes on the study in general: The authors sampled blood alone, and tissue repertoires likely differ.

CDR1 and CDR2 (germline): SGHTA, FQGNSA. The V gene lost 1 base and the J gene lost 0 bases, with 6 bases spanning the gap. The CDR3 consists of 15 residues. With regard to this clone: What it recognizes is unknown.

Ten immunoSEQ deep assay plates served to sequence unsorted PBMC DNA. Only in-frame clones appear in the TCRdb table, and some are missing; sequencing was by immunoSEQ multiplex PCR. The table includes 400,000 to 500,000 clones, less than 80% detected once. Donors comprised healthy HIV-negative adults lacking recent acute infections or vaccinations. Sequencing was performed on PBMCs. The receptor was derived from a woman aged 35 to 49 in good health. Some clones in this sample may be carry-over from other donors' samples. This chain connects TRBV7-2 to TRBJ2-2; the D gene is possibly TRBD2 (5 bases). The CDR3 reads CASSLGSANTGELFF. Written as DNA, the CDR3 is TGTGCCAGCAGCTTAGGTAGCGCGAACACCGGGGAGCTGTTTTTT.